The present T cell receptor beta chain was sequenced within a study of T cell repertoires in cytomegalovirus infection. Study overall: It can be stated that public TCR beta signatures indicated CMV infection as well as a matching HLA type.

General observations from the study: Dominant in the ex vivo response were TCR beta clonotypes restricted by HLA-C and specific for CMV.

Germline loops: CDR1 SEHNR, CDR2 FQNEAQ (reference sequence). After removal of 1 base from V and 4 bases from J, the junction contained 5 bases not matched to a gene. The CDR3 spans 16 residues. Notes on this clonotype: Its antigen is currently unknown.

TCRdb analysed the reads with MiXCR anew, one entry per CDR3 protein. The sample has 750,000 to 900,000 distinct CDR3 sequences; 25% to 30% are singletons. The chain combines TRBV7-9 with TRBJ1-1; 11 positions match TRBD1. This clonotype was sampled from a human donor in good health (CMV status not recorded). Some clones in this sample may be carry-over from other donors' samples. Sample: cultured CD8+ T cells from PBMCs, taken from culture after CMV antigen stimulation. The CDR3 coding sequence is TGTGCCAGCAGCTTAGAGGACAGGGGGCATCGCACTGAAGCTTTCTTT. As protein: CASSLEDRGHRTEAFF.